Listed below are T cell receptor beta chains from one sample, sequenced in a study of regulatory T cells in long-lasting Graves disease. Each CDR3 protein is one row after TCRdb ran MiXCR on the multiplex PCR reads. The sample has 400,000 to 600,000 distinct CDR3 sequences; 20% to 25% are singletons. Here the sequenced sample was peripheral blood mononuclear cells (PBMCs), taken when the disease was refractory, from a patient treated with antithyroid drugs. These receptors were obtained from a female donor with Graves disease. Each CDR3 is given with its conserved first and last residue. Fields, in order: J gene, clone size, D gene, V gene, CDR3 protein, CDR3 DNA. A D gene is named only where the DNA matches it firmly. Expanded clones get a size class; other rows say once, few or many, or leave the size out.

>TRBJ1-1|NA|TRBD1|TRBV20-1
CSARDTRTGVTEAFF
TGCAGTGCTAGAGATACCAGGACAGGAGTCACTGAAGCTTTCTTT
>TRBJ2-7|NA|NA|TRBV5-1
CASSLVQGVYEQYF
TGCGCCAGCAGCTTGGTCCAGGGTGTCTACGAGCAGTACTTC
>TRBJ2-7|few|TRBD2|TRBV7-2
CASSLNPSGSYEQYF
TGTGCCAGCAGCCTGAACCCTAGCGGGAGCTACGAGCAGTACTTC
>TRBJ2-7|many|TRBD2|TRBV12-3/TRBV12-4
CASRLAGVSYEQYF
TGTGCCAGCAGACTAGCGGGAGTCTCCTACGAGCAGTACTTC
>TRBJ2-7|few|NA|TRBV6-1
CASTLPGYEQYF
TGTGCCAGCACCCTTCCGGGGTACGAGCAGTACTTC
>TRBJ2-5|many|TRBD2|TRBV6-2/TRBV6-3
CASSWVTSGDEETQYF
TGTGCCAGCAGCTGGGTGACTAGCGGGGATGAGGAGACCCAGTACTTC
>TRBJ1-4|few|NA|TRBV4-1
CASSQEGALVEKLFF
TGCGCCAGCAGCCAAGAGGGGGCTCTGGTTGAAAAACTGTTTTTT
>TRBJ1-6|many|TRBD1|TRBV28
CASSLWTGVSPLHF
TGTGCCAGCAGTCTCTGGACAGGGGTATCACCCCTCCACTTT
>TRBJ2-7|few|NA|TRBV19
CASSMRLNADGQYYEQYF
TGTGCCAGTAGTATGCGTTTAAATGCGGACGGACAATACTACGAGCAGTACTTC
>TRBJ1-2|NA|NA|TRBV18
CASSPDGYTF
TGTGCCAGCTCACCAGATGGCTACACCTTC
>TRBJ2-3|NA|NA|TRBV28
CASSPPAGLSTDTQYF
TGTGCCAGCAGTCCCCCGGCGGGTTTAAGTACAGATACGCAGTATTTT
>TRBJ1-3|few|NA|TRBV19
CASSMEGISGNTIYF
TGTGCCAGTAGTATGGAGGGGATCTCTGGAAACACCATATATTTT
>TRBJ2-7|many|NA|TRBV6-5
CASSWSHPLTRAPPYEQYF
TGTGCCAGCAGTTGGAGCCACCCACTTACTCGAGCCCCCCCCTACGAGCAGTACTTC
>TRBJ2-5|few|TRBD2|TRBV20-1
CSPGTSGENQETQYF
TGCAGTCCCGGGACTAGCGGGGAGAACCAAGAGACCCAGTACTTC
>TRBJ1-2|few|TRBD1|TRBV7-9
CASSPDRENYGYTF
TGTGCCAGCAGTCCCGACAGGGAAAACTATGGCTACACCTTC
>TRBJ1-1|few|NA|TRBV4-1
CASSPQLTSMNTEAFF
TGCGCCAGCAGCCCCCAGTTGACGTCAATGAACACTGAAGCTTTCTTT
>TRBJ2-5|few|NA|TRBV9
CASSVAGIQETQYF
TGTGCCAGCAGCGTAGCGGGTATCCAAGAGACCCAGTACTTC
>TRBJ1-1|few|NA|TRBV9
CASSARQENTEAFF
TGTGCCAGCAGCGCACGACAGGAGAACACTGAAGCTTTCTTT
>TRBJ1-1|many|NA|TRBV29-1
CSVVGRGNTEAFF
TGCAGCGTTGTAGGACGGGGGAACACTGAAGCTTTCTTT
>TRBJ2-5|NA|TRBD1|TRBV20-1
CSARKVVLRTGQETQYF
TGCAGTGCTAGAAAAGTTGTTCTCAGGACAGGGCAGGAGACCCAGTACTTC
>TRBJ2-7|NA|TRBD1|TRBV4-1
CASSLDTGGIAYEQYF
TGCGCCAGCAGCCTTGATACAGGGGGAATCGCCTACGAGCAGTACTTC
>TRBJ2-6|NA|NA|TRBV12-3/TRBV12-4
CASSLIPAGANVLTF
TGTGCCAGCAGTTTAATTCCGGCTGGGGCCAACGTCCTGACTTTC
>TRBJ1-5|many|NA|TRBV29-1
CSVRAAANQPQHF
TGCAGCGTAAGGGCGGCGGCAAATCAGCCCCAGCATTTT
>TRBJ1-1|NA|NA|TRBV7-8
CASSSPDTANTEAFF
TGTGCCAGCAGCTCGCCAGACACCGCGAACACTGAAGCTTTCTTT
>TRBJ2-7|many|TRBD2|TRBV28
CASSPGGSGNYEQYF
TGTGCCAGCAGTCCCGGGGGTAGCGGGAACTACGAGCAGTACTTC
>TRBJ1-2|few|NA|TRBV19
CASSVRSQVGMGYTF
TGTGCCAGTAGCGTCAGAAGCCAGGTTGGGATGGGCTACACCTTC
>TRBJ2-7|NA|TRBD1|TRBV18
CASTPTGGLHEQYF
TGTGCCTCAACACCGACAGGGGGGCTGCACGAGCAGTACTTC
>TRBJ2-2|NA|TRBD1|TRBV7-3
CASSPRTGGGGELFF
TGTGCCAGCAGCCCGCGGACAGGGGGGGGCGGGGAGCTGTTTTTT